Presented here are 7 T cell receptor beta chains from one specimen sequenced in a study of blood T cells in healthy people across ages. A sample-barcoded 5' primer and a J-beta primer mix were used in a second PCR of roughly 7 to 12 cycles. MiXCR, run by TCRdb on the 5' RACE reads, gives a single entry per CDR3 protein. The sample lists hundreds of thousands of distinct CDR3 sequences, about 28% seen once, with around 15% in the top ten. Sequences were obtained from blood. Source of these receptors: a woman aged 80 or over in good health.

This clonotype was recorded many times. The rearrangement uses TRBV6-1 and TRBJ2-4, with 8 positions matching TRBD1. This CDR3 has 19 amino acids. The germline gives CDR1 MNHNS, CDR2 SASEGT. The J segment lost 2 bases and the V segment lost 0 bases, leaving 12 bases of the junction unmatched. This CDR3 reads CASSEASWEDRVTKNIQYF. Here the CDR3 DNA reads TGTGCCAGCAGTGAAGCTAGTTGGGAGGACAGGGTTACCAAAAACATTCAGTACTTC.

Points on this clonotype: A much bigger clone sits one base away, suggesting this may be a read error. The chain is built from TRBV7-2 and TRBJ1-5; the D gene is possibly TRBD1 (5 bases). Trimming pared 8 bases from V and 7 bases from J, leaving 24 bases between. Looked up from germline, CDR1 is SGHTA and CDR2 is FQGNSA. This CDR3 contains 16 residues. CDR3 in amino acids: CASGPQGEGRGQPQHF. The CDR3 nucleotides read TGTGCCAGCGGCCCTCAAGGCGAGGGGCGAGGGCAGCCCCAGCATTTT.

As regards this clonotype: The final CDR3 position lacks the conserved phenylalanine or tryptophan, pointing to a likely read error. The DNA is left out, because the CDR3 cannot be placed on it with certainty; the CDR3 is given as TCRdb lists it. The CDR3 spells CASSLGVGPSSYERYI. The genes are TRBV5-1 and TRBJ2-7; TRBD2 was called by the table and not checked on the DNA. CDR1 and CDR2 (germline): SGHRS, YFSETQ. The CDR3 adds up to 16 amino acids, both ends counted.

This chain connects TRBV20-1 to TRBJ2-5; D not resolved. The CDR3 length is 14 residues. V lost 6 bases, J lost 0 bases, and 14 bases lay in between. Per germline, CDR1 DFQATT and CDR2 SNEGSKA (reference sequence). The CDR3 loop is CSARLRRYQETQYF. The CDR3 nucleotides are TGCAGTGCGCGACTCCGGCGATACCAAGAGACCCAGTACTTC.

With respect to this clonotype: A much larger clone differs from this one at a single base, so this may be a read error. This chain uses TRBV14 with TRBJ2-7; D is unresolved. The V gene's germline CDR1 is SGHDN and CDR2 FVKESK. The CDR3 has 13 residues. V lost 3 bases and J 7 bases, leaving 13 bases between the germline ends. This CDR3 is CASSHWQYNEQYF. CDR3 coding DNA: TGTGCCAGCAGCCATTGGCAGTACAATGAGCAGTACTTC.

The V and J genes are TRBV18 and TRBJ2-1; 7 nucleotides agree with TRBD1. Germline lookup yields CDR1 KGHSH and CDR2 LQKENI. With V trimmed by 0 bases and J by 4 bases, 6 bases remained unmatched. The CDR3 extends over 16 amino acids. CDR3 sequence: CASSPPRDSRYNEQFF. The CDR3 coding sequence is TGTGCCAGCTCACCACCCCGGGACAGCCGATACAATGAGCAGTTCTTC.

This clonotype was observed many times. V gene TRBV20-1 combines with J gene TRBJ2-4; D unresolved. Trimming took off 3 bases at V and 5 bases at J, with 11 bases between the two ends. Germline assignment: CDR1 DFQATT and CDR2 SNEGSKA (reference sequence). The CDR3 length is 13 residues. CDR3: CSARGQRQNIQYF. In DNA form, the CDR3 reads TGCAGTGCTAGGGGTCAGCGACAAAACATTCAGTACTTC.